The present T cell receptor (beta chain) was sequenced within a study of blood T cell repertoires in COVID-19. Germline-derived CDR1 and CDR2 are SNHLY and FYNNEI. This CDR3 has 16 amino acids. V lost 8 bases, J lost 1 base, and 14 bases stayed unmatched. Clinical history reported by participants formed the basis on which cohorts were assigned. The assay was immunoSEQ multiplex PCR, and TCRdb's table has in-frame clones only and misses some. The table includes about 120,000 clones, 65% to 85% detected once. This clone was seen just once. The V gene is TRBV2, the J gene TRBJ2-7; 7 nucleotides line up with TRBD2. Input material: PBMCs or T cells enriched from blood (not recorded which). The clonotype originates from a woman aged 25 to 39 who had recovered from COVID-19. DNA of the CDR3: TGTGCCAGCGGCCACGGTACGGGGGGTCGATCCTACGAGCAGTACTTC. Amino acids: CASGHGTGGRSYEQYF. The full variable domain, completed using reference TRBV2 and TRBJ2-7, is EPEVTQTPSHQVTQMGQEVILRCVPISNHLYFYWYRQILGQKVEFLVSFYNNEISEKSEIFDDQFSVERPDGSNFTLKIRSTKLEDSAMYFCASGHGTGGRSYEQYFGPGTRLTVT.